One sample yielded the 24 T cell receptor beta chains listed below, sequenced in a study of naive and memory T cell subsets. An equimolar mix of two oligonucleotides served as the beta constant-region primer for TRBC1 and TRBC2. TCRdb re-called the UMI-ligation and nested PCR reads through MiXCR, storing one row per CDR3 protein. The sample includes about 150,000 distinct CDR3 sequences, about 15% of them seen just once. Sequencing was carried out using naive CD4+ T cells from blood. These receptors all come from a human donor in good health.

This clonotype was observed a few times. The chain recombines TRBV14 with TRBJ2-6, with D hard to call. The CDR3 spans 16 residues. Germline V gene sequence: CDR1 SGHDN, CDR2 FVKESK. Trimming removed 1 base from V and 4 bases from J, with 11 bases in between. CDR3 loop: CASSQGVQVGANVLTF. The CDR3 DNA reads as TGTGCCAGCAGCCAAGGGGTCCAGGTGGGGGCCAACGTCCTGACTTTC.

The J gene is TRBJ2-1, the V gene TRBV7-3; 7 bases match TRBD1. V dropped 2 bases and J dropped 10; count of bases not matched to a gene: 5. The CDR3 extends over 13 amino acids. The germline CDR1 and CDR2 sequences are SGHTA and FQGTGA. DNA of the CDR3: TGTGCCAGCAGCTTAGACAGGGAGAGGGAGCAGTTCTTC. This codes for CASSLDREREQFF.

This clonotype was picked up a small number of times. J is TRBJ2-3 and V is TRBV15; 8 bases match TRBD2. The CDR3 extends over 17 amino acids. After removal of 5 bases from V and 3 bases from J, the junction contained 13 bases not matched to a gene. Germline loops: CDR1 LNHNV, CDR2 YYDKDF (reference sequence). CDR3 nucleotides: TGTGCCACCAGCGGGGGGGTTGCGGGAGGCCCAACAGATACGCAGTATTTT. Translated: CATSGGVAGGPTDTQYF.

A few counts support this clonotype. The chain links TRBV6-6 to TRBJ2-3; D may correspond to TRBD1 or TRBD2 (5 bases each). Germline V gene sequence: CDR1 MNHNY, CDR2 SVGAGI (reference sequence). V dropped 5 bases and J dropped 2 bases, with 14 bases sitting between them. The CDR3 has 15 residues. Written as DNA, the CDR3 is TGTGCCAGCAGTGAGGGCGGCAGGGACACAGATACGCAGTATTTT. This codes for CASSEGGRDTDTQYF.

V is TRBV11-2 and J is TRBJ2-1, with D uncertain. CDR3 length equals 14 residues. The V gene's germline CDR1 is SGHAT and CDR2 FQNNGV. V lost 7 bases, J lost 10 bases, and 20 bases lay in between. CDR3 region: CASIPGPQLGEQFF. DNA for the CDR3: TGTGCCAGCATCCCTGGGCCCCAACTTGGGGAGCAGTTCTTC.

This clonotype was counted only a few times. This sequence joins TRBV7-8 and TRBJ1-1, with D unresolved. The CDR3 runs to 15 residues. Per the germline V gene, CDR1 is SGHVS and CDR2 is FQNEAQ. V was pared by 2 bases and J by 0 bases, with 10 bases between. CDR3 bases: TGTGCCAGCAGCTTAATGGGCAGCCTGAACACTGAAGCTTTCTTT. Translated, it gives CASSLMGSLNTEAFF.

The V gene is TRBV4-3, the J gene TRBJ1-6; no reliable D call. The V gene's germline CDR1 is LGHNA and CDR2 YSLEER. This CDR3 comprises 16 residues. V lost 1 base to trimming and J lost 8 bases, with 15 bases between them. CDR3 amino acids: CASSQGRADGDSPLHF. CDR3 sequence (DNA): TGCGCCAGCAGCCAAGGGCGGGCCGACGGGGATTCACCCCTCCACTTT.

The chain employs TRBV5-1 and TRBJ2-7, with D tentatively TRBD2 (7 bases). Per the germline V gene, CDR1 is SGHRS and CDR2 is YFSETQ. V lost 3 bases, J lost 4 bases, and 29 bases lay in between. The CDR3 is 19 residues long. The CDR3 bases are TGCGCCAGCAGCTCCCCTATAGGGGGGGGGGAGAGCCGTTGGTACGAGCAGTACTTC. Translated: CASSSPIGGGESRWYEQYF.

The chain uses TRBV5-1 and TRBJ2-1; 11 nucleotides align to TRBD2. The CDR3 is made up of 15 amino acids. Trimming took 0 bases from V and 9 from J; bases not matched to a gene: 5. CDR1 and CDR2 from the germline V gene are SGHRS and YFSETQ. DNA of the CDR3: TGCGCCAGCAGCTTGGAGACTAGCGGGACTTGTGAGCAGTTCTTC. Translation gives CASSLETSGTCEQFF.

This clonotype has a handful of counts. This chain connects TRBV11-2 to TRBJ2-3; D gene uncertain. The CDR3 is 15 amino acids. The V end was cut by 5 bases, the J end by 2 bases, with 14 bases between. Germline V gives CDR1 SGHAT, CDR2 FQNNGV. The CDR3 protein is CASSDSRITTDTQYF. In DNA, the CDR3 is TGTGCCAGCAGCGATAGCAGAATTACCACAGATACGCAGTATTTT.

This clonotype was seen a handful of times. The chain uses TRBV2 and TRBJ1-5, with D hard to call. The germline V gene has CDR1 SNHLY and CDR2 FYNNEI. CDR3 length: 13 residues. The V gene lost 8 bases and the J gene lost 3 bases, with 11 bases spanning the gap. CDR3 protein: CASGWDTNQPQHF. The CDR3 DNA reads TGTGCCAGCGGTTGGGATACCAATCAGCCCCAGCATTTT.

V is TRBV18 and J is TRBJ2-5; D not resolved. The length of the CDR3 is 12 residues. V dropped 6 bases and J dropped 0 bases, with 5 bases sitting between them. Germline-derived CDR1 and CDR2 are KGHSH and LQKENI. The CDR3 bases are TGTGCCAGCTCGCGAGACCAAGAGACCCAGTACTTC. Encoded protein: CASSRDQETQYF.

The chain uses TRBV20-1 and TRBJ1-1; possibly TRBD1 for D (6 bases). In germline, CDR1 is DFQATT, CDR2 SNEGSKA (reference sequence). Trimming took off 6 bases at V and 1 base at J, with 12 bases between the two ends. This CDR3 region has 13 residues. In DNA, the CDR3 is TGCAGTGCAACGGGACATGAGAACACTGAAGCTTTCTTT. This codes for CSATGHENTEAFF.

This clonotype was seen at least ten times. The genes are TRBV10-3 and TRBJ2-1; 13 bases are a match to TRBD2. The length of the CDR3 is 20 residues. V shed 0 bases and J 9 bases; nucleotides not matched to a gene: 17. Germline V gene data show CDR1 as ENHRY and CDR2 as SYGVKD. The CDR3 bases are TGTGCCATCAGTGAGTCCGAGGTCTCGGGGACTAGCGGGGTTGCGGTTGAGCAGTTCTTC. It translates to CAISESEVSGTSGVAVEQFF.

This clonotype has only a few counts. The chain links TRBV7-2 to TRBJ2-3, with D unclear. Germline CDR1 is SGHTA and CDR2 is FQGNSA. V was cut by 5 bases and J by 5 bases, with 8 bases left in between. The CDR3 is made up of 12 amino acids. The CDR3 spells CASSPLLDTQYF. The CDR3 bases are TGTGCCAGCAGCCCCCTGCTAGATACGCAGTATTTT.

This clonotype was seen a few times. V gene TRBV20-1 combines with J gene TRBJ2-7, with TRBD2 matching over 7 bases. V trimming: 6 bases; J trimming: 0 bases; junction bases outside the gene matches: 5. Germline CDR1 reads DFQATT; CDR2 reads SNEGSKA (reference sequence). The CDR3 covers 13 residues. The CDR3 DNA reads TGCAGTGCCGTCCGGACTAGCTCCTACGAGCAGTACTTC. It specifies CSAVRTSSYEQYF.

The chain combines TRBV5-1 with TRBJ2-7; D not resolved. Germline-derived CDR1 and CDR2 are SGHRS and YFSETQ. The ends were cut back, 4 bases at V and 5 bases at J, with 10 bases in the middle. The length of the CDR3 is 12 residues. The CDR3 spells CASSGMSDEQYF. For the CDR3, the DNA is TGCGCCAGCAGCGGGATGTCGGACGAGCAGTACTTC.

The chain couples TRBV7-2 to TRBJ1-1; D remains ambiguous. V was pared by 1 base and J by 5 bases, with 8 bases between. This CDR3 has 13 residues. Germline CDR1 and CDR2: SGHTA and FQGNSA. This CDR3 reads CASSLEEVTEAFF. For the CDR3, the DNA is TGTGCCAGCAGCTTAGAGGAGGTTACTGAAGCTTTCTTT.

This clonotype was found a few times. The CDR3 DNA reads TGCAGCGCATTGGCTTGGAAAGGCCACGATGAGCAGTTCTTC. Protein sequence: CSALAWKGHDEQFF. J is TRBJ2-1 and V is TRBV29-1; D gene unclear. V was pared by 7 bases and J by 8 bases, with 21 bases between. Germline loops: CDR1 SQVTM, CDR2 ANQGSEA. This CDR3 has 14 residues.

The chain is built from TRBV4-1 and TRBJ2-2, with a tentative D call TRBD2 (5 bases). V lost 3 bases, J lost 6 bases, and 11 bases lay in between. Germline V gene data show CDR1 as MGHRA and CDR2 as YSYEKL. The CDR3 consists of 14 residues. The CDR3 bases are TGCGCCAGCAGCCAGGGGAGAAAACCCGGGGAGCTGTTTTTT. Protein sequence: CASSQGRKPGELFF.

The sample holds a few counts of this clonotype. The chain uses TRBV7-2 and TRBJ2-3, with 10 bases aligning to TRBD1. The length of the CDR3 is 18 residues. The V segment lost 2 bases and the J segment 3 bases; nucleotides outside the gene matches: 11. Per germline, CDR1 SGHTA and CDR2 FQGNSA. CDR3 DNA sequence: TGTGCCAGCAGCTTACAACCCGGGACAGGGGTAGGAACAGATACGCAGTATTTT. Translating gives CASSLQPGTGVGTDTQYF.

This clonotype was found a few times. The CDR3 sequence: CASRDRGEAFF. For the CDR3, the DNA is TGTGCCAGCCGGGACAGGGGTGAAGCTTTCTTT. The chain combines TRBV14 with TRBJ1-1, with 10 bases aligning to TRBD1. CDR1 is SGHDN and CDR2 is FVKESK in the germline V gene. V gave up 8 bases and J gave up 7 bases; unmatched junction bases: 1. CDR3 size: 11 residues.

This chain links TRBV6-1 with TRBJ2-2, with 10 positions matching TRBD2. The J segment lost 5 bases and the V segment lost 5 bases, leaving 14 bases of the junction unmatched. The CDR3 contains 18 residues. CDR1 is MNHNS and CDR2 is SASEGT in the germline V gene. CDR3 DNA sequence: TGTGCCAGCAGTCCCCCTCCCCGAGCGGGAGGGTTGACCGGGGAGCTGTTTTTT. It codes for CASSPPPRAGGLTGELFF.

This clonotype showed up just a few times. The chain links TRBV29-1 to TRBJ2-3; no reliable D call. The germline V gene encodes CDR1 SQVTM and CDR2 ANQGSEA. V lost 4 bases, J lost 0 bases, and 11 bases lay in between. The CDR3 has 14 residues. The CDR3 nucleotides are TGCAGCGTTGGGATTCCGACTAGCACAGATACGCAGTATTTT. The encoded protein is CSVGIPTSTDTQYF.